This T cell receptor beta chain was identified in a study of CD8+ T cells in alopecia areata. The germline gives CDR1 MNHEY, CDR2 SMNVEV (reference sequence). The germline V and J ends were trimmed by 6 bases and 0 bases, with 11 bases remaining between them. This CDR3 has 14 amino acids. As the sequencing template, cDNA was produced by extracting RNA and reverse transcribing it. Assay used: immunoSEQ multiplex PCR; TCRdb lists only in-frame clones, some missing. The sample comprises about 130,000 clones, approximately 49% of which are singletons, and around a sixth rests with the top ten. The receptor was isolated from a human donor with alopecia areata. This specimen consisted of CD8+ T cells sorted from blood, obtained at week 0. This chain links TRBV27 with TRBJ1-2; no definite D call. The CDR3 here is CASSPQRTNYGYTF. The CDR3 nucleotides read TGTGCCAGCAGCCCCCAACGGACTAACTATGGCTACACCTTC.